A single sample gave rise to the 8 T cell receptor beta chains below, sequenced in a study of shared clonotypes between healthy human individuals. TCRdb's table, derived via immunoSEQ multiplex PCR, lists solely in-frame clones and lacks some. This table has hundreds of thousands of clones, less than 80% appearing once. The sample consisted of memory CD4+ T cells sorted from blood. Specified subset: CD45RA-negative fraction. All receptors come from a woman in her 30s in good health.

Only a few counts were recorded for this clone. Distinct nucleotide sequences in the sample also encode this CDR3. The chain is built from TRBV4-1 and TRBJ2-1, with 12 bases matching TRBD2. This CDR3 contains 15 residues. Germline CDR1 reads MGHRA; CDR2 reads YSYEKL. V lost 3 bases to trimming and J lost 3 bases; unmatched junction nucleotides: 0. DNA of the CDR3: TGCGCCAGCAGCCAGGGACTAGCGGGCTACAATGAGCAGTTCTTC. This gives the protein CASSQGLAGYNEQFF.

The chain employs TRBV7-9 and TRBJ2-7; TRBD1 might be the D (6 bases). The CDR3 contains 12 residues. CDR1 is SEHNR and CDR2 is FQNEAQ in the germline V gene (reference sequence). The V and J ends lost 8 bases and 3 bases respectively, with 11 bases between them. Here the CDR3 reads CASGRDNYEQYF. The CDR3 bases are TGTGCCAGCGGCCGGGACAACTACGAGCAGTACTTC.

The CDR3 is CASSKRALHTGELFF. In nucleotides, the CDR3 is TGTGCCAGCAGCAAACGGGCGCTTCACACCGGGGAGCTGTTTTTT. The rearrangement uses TRBV21-1 and TRBJ2-2. TRBV21-1 is listed as a pseudogene. The CDR3 extends over 15 amino acids.

This chain links TRBV7-3 with TRBJ2-2; TRBD2 might be the D (6 bases). This CDR3 is 14 amino acids long. V was clipped by 3 bases and J by 4 bases, with 9 bases between them. Per the germline V gene, CDR1 is SGHTA and CDR2 is FQGTGA. In DNA, the CDR3 is TGTGCCAGCAGCTTGTTAGCGGCCACCGGGGAGCTGTTTTTT. This gives the protein CASSLLAATGELFF.

Details on this clone: A much larger clone differs by one base, so this may be a read error. Other DNA variants within this sample encode the same CDR3. The chain has TRBV5-1 and TRBJ2-2; tentative D call: TRBD2 (6 bases). The V end lost 4 bases, the J end lost 1 base, and 11 bases lay between the germline ends. This CDR3 comprises 15 residues. Looked up from germline, CDR1 is SGHRS and CDR2 is YFSETQ. CDR3 coding DNA: TGCGCCAGCAGCCCGGGGACTGAGAACACCGGGGAGCTGTTTTTT. This gives the protein CASSPGTENTGELFF.

About this clone itself: Different DNA sequences within this sample yield the same CDR3. The CDR3 DNA is TGCGCCAGCAGCACCGGGACCACCTACGAGCAGTACTTC. Translation gives CASSTGTTYEQYF. This chain joins TRBV5-1 and TRBJ2-7; D could derive from TRBD1 or TRBD2 (5 bases each). V gave up 4 bases and J gave up 2 bases, with 10 bases separating them. The CDR3 has 13 residues. Germline V lookup: CDR1 SGHRS, CDR2 YFSETQ.

The chain combines TRBV5-5 with TRBJ2-5; either TRBD1 or TRBD2 may fit D (5 bases each). V was clipped by 5 bases and J by 4 bases, with 15 bases between them. Per the germline V gene, CDR1 is SGHKS and CDR2 is YYEKEE (reference sequence). This CDR3 spans 14 amino acids. CDR3: CASRTPYGTETQYF. CDR3 sequence (DNA): TGTGCCAGCAGAACCCCCTATGGGACAGAGACCCAGTACTTC.

The genes are TRBV7-6 and TRBJ2-1; D not certain. Germline V CDR1 and CDR2: SGHVS, FNYEAQ. CDR3 length: 16 residues. Trimming pared 2 bases from V and 2 bases from J, leaving 13 bases between. The CDR3 protein is CASSLTGQSPYNEQFF. For the CDR3, the DNA is TGTGCCAGCAGCTTAACGGGTCAGAGCCCCTACAATGAGCAGTTCTTC. Using reference TRBV7-6 and TRBJ2-1 for the parts outside the CDR3, the full variable domain is GAGVSQSPRYKVTKRGQDVALRCDPISGHVSLYWYRQALGQGPEFLTYFNYEAQQDKSGLPNDRFSAERPEGSISTLTIQRTEQRDSAMYRCASSLTGQSPYNEQFFGPGTRLTVL.